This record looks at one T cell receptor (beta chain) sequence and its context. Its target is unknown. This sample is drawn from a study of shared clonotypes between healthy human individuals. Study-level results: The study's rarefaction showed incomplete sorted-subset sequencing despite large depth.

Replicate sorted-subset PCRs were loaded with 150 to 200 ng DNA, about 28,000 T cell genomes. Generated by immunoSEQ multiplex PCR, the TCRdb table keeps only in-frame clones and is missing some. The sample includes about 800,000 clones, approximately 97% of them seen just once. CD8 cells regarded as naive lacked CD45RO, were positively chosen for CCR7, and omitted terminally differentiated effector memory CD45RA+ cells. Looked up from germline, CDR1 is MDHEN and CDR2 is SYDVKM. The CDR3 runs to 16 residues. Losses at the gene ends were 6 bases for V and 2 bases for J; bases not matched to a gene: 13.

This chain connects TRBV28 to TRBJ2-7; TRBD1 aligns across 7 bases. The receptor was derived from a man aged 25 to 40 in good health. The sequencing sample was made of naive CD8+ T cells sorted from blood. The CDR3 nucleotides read TGTGCCAGCAGGCCAATAAGGGACAGTAATACCTACGAGCAGTACTTC. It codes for CASRPIRDSNTYEQYF.